One sample yielded the 31 T cell receptor beta chains listed below, sequenced in a study of T cells in narcolepsy (dated by TCRdb to 2016 to 2019). Library creation used the immunoSEQ multiplex PCR assay. Drawn from immuneACCESS, this table holds only the in-frame rearrangements with V and J called that TCRdb kept. Clones are partly lost; checked studies trace under half to an unresolved V gene and leave the rest unexplained. The sample table shows over 25,000 clones, and 79% are seen once. Roughly 6.6% of the sample comes from the top ten. The sequenced sample consisted of memory (CD45RA-) CD4+ T cells from blood. Reading the label with the study, this specimen's cell subset or site is: memory T cells sorted ex vivo from peripheral blood. Receptor source: a human donor in good health.

The chain combines TRBV6-1 with TRBJ1-2; no clear D gene. This CDR3 is built from 14 residues. V lost 7 bases to trimming and J lost 0 bases, with 12 bases between them. Per germline, CDR1 MNHNS and CDR2 SASEGT. CDR3 sequence: CASTAGGSNYGYTF. The CDR3 nucleotides read TGTGCCAGCACCGCGGGAGGCTCTAACTATGGCTACACCTTC.

The chain recombines TRBV19 with TRBJ1-2; D is perhaps TRBD1 (6 bases). V lost 2 bases, J lost 2 bases, and 15 bases lay in between. Germline CDR1 and CDR2: LNHDA and SQIVND (reference sequence). The CDR3 sequence is 16 residues long. The CDR3 loop is CASSISGPQGNYGYTF. DNA of the CDR3: TGTGCCAGTAGTATATCGGGACCCCAGGGGAACTATGGCTACACCTTC.

CDR3 coding DNA: TGTGCCAGCAGCTCGAGACAGAGGGCAACTAATGAAAAACTGTTTTTT. This gives the protein CASSSRQRATNEKLFF. This chain connects TRBV7-2 to TRBJ1-4, with D perhaps matching TRBD1 (5 bases). The CDR3 has 16 amino acids. Germline CDR1 SGHTA, CDR2 FQGNSA. The V end was cut by 4 bases, the J end by 0 bases, with 12 bases between.

The rearrangement joins TRBV6-1 to TRBJ1-5; 8 positions match TRBD1. CDR3 length equals 14 residues. Germline CDR1 MNHNS, CDR2 SASEGT. With V trimmed by 7 bases and J by 5 bases, 7 bases remained unmatched. The CDR3 coding sequence is TGTGCCAGCAAGGCCGGGACAGGAGATCAGCCCCAGCATTTT. Amino acids: CASKAGTGDQPQHF.

This chain uses TRBV6-5 with TRBJ1-6, with 7 positions matching TRBD1. Germline V lookup: CDR1 MNHEY, CDR2 SVGAGI. V lost 2 bases, J lost 0 bases, and 1 base stayed unmatched. The CDR3 contains 16 residues. The CDR3 loop reads CASSYGDSSYNSPLHF. CDR3 DNA: TGTGCCAGCAGTTACGGGGACAGCTCCTATAATTCACCCCTCCACTTT.

The chain links TRBV7-3 to TRBJ2-1; 9 nucleotides agree with TRBD1. The CDR3 loop spans 16 amino acids. From germline, CDR1 is SGHTA and CDR2 FQGTGA. With 5 bases clipped from V and 4 bases from J, the junction kept 9 bases outside the gene matches. The CDR3 DNA sequence: TGTGCCAGCAGCGTAGGGTCCGGGACAGGGTACAATGAGCAGTTCTTC. It is translated as CASSVGSGTGYNEQFF.

The chain recombines TRBV27 with TRBJ2-5; D may be TRBD1 (6 bases). The J call may be wrong; the DNA end is better matched by TRBJ2-7. The germline gives CDR1 MNHEY, CDR2 SMNVEV (reference sequence). This CDR3 contains 14 residues. The CDR3 bases are TGTGCCACCAAGACAGGCCAACTTTCCTACGAGCAGTACTTC. Protein product: CATKTGQLSYEQYF.

This clone was observed once. The rearrangement uses TRBV5-1 and TRBJ2-7; TRBD1 might be the D (6 bases). This CDR3 comprises 16 residues. Per germline, CDR1 SGHRS and CDR2 YFSETQ. V shed 4 bases and J shed 5 bases, with 22 bases lying between them. The CDR3 loop is CASSLASYPGTNEQYF. The CDR3 nucleotides are TGCGCCAGCAGCCTTGCGTCATATCCCGGGACAAACGAGCAGTACTTC.

V gene TRBV4-3 combines with J gene TRBJ2-4, with D tentatively TRBD2 (6 bases). The length of the CDR3 is 16 residues. Germline V gene data show CDR1 as LGHNA and CDR2 as YSLEER. Deletions cut 1 base from V and 0 bases from J, with 10 bases between. CDR3 in DNA: TGCGCCAGCAGCCAAGGGGGGGACCTAGCCAAAAACATTCAGTACTTC. This gives the protein CASSQGGDLAKNIQYF.

This chain connects TRBV9 to TRBJ2-3, with D maybe TRBD2 (5 bases). CDR3 length: 15 residues. Trimming took off 0 bases at V and 6 bases at J, with 14 bases between the two ends. CDR1 is SGDLS, CDR2 YYNGEE, per germline. The CDR3 sequence is CASSVVGSGMDTQYF. The CDR3 DNA is TGTGCCAGCAGCGTAGTTGGGAGCGGCATGGATACGCAGTATTTT.

This chain uses TRBV7-2 with TRBJ1-1; the match to TRBD1 covers 7 bases. Per germline, CDR1 SGHTA and CDR2 FQGNSA. After removal of 3 bases from V and 0 bases from J, the junction contained 4 bases not matched to a gene. The CDR3 is 15 residues long. The CDR3 DNA follows: TGTGCCAGCAGCTTGGTGACAGGGCTGAACACTGAAGCTTTCTTT. Its translation: CASSLVTGLNTEAFF.

V gene TRBV7-2 combines with J gene TRBJ1-1; maybe TRBD1 (6 bases). The CDR3 spans 16 residues. V was cut by 8 bases and J by 1 base, with 20 bases left in between. Germline assignment: CDR1 SGHTA and CDR2 FQGNSA. CDR3 DNA sequence: TGTGCCAGCGGACCCCGACAGGTTTTAAGGAACACTGAAGCTTTCTTT. Encoded protein: CASGPRQVLRNTEAFF.

The chain joins TRBV6-1 to TRBJ2-1; 11 bases match TRBD2. J was trimmed by 5 bases and V by 6 bases; bases with no gene match: 6. The germline gives CDR1 MNHNS, CDR2 SASEGT. The CDR3 length is 15 residues. The CDR3 sequence: CASRSGTSGHNEQFF. The DNA for the CDR3 is TGTGCCAGCAGGTCCGGGACTAGCGGCCACAATGAGCAGTTCTTC.

For the CDR3, the DNA is TGTGCCAGCAGCTGGGAAAAGGGCAGGGGTAATGAAAAACTGTTTTTT. Translating gives CASSWEKGRGNEKLFF. V usage is TRBV5-5 and J usage is TRBJ1-4; D is perhaps TRBD1 (6 bases). The CDR3 loop spans 16 amino acids. V gave up 3 bases and J gave up 4 bases, with 16 bases separating them. Germline V gene lookup returns CDR1 SGHKS and CDR2 YYEKEE (reference sequence).

This clone appeared once. The V call is TRBV5-1, the J call TRBJ2-7; D is undetermined. Trimming left V 0 bases short and J 6 bases short, with 13 bases between. This CDR3 is built from 14 residues. Germline V gene sequence: CDR1 SGHRS, CDR2 YFSETQ. CDR3 in DNA: TGCGCCAGCAGCTTGGGGTCCTCCGGGCTCGAGCAGTACTTC. Translation gives CASSLGSSGLEQYF.

The rearrangement links TRBV28 to TRBJ1-2, with D possibly matching TRBD1 (5 bases). Germline lookup yields CDR1 MDHEN and CDR2 SYDVKM. The CDR3 extends over 15 amino acids. Trimming took 6 bases from V and 6 from J, leaving 20 bases between them. CDR3 residues: CASSPPGARVHGYTF. CDR3 sequence (DNA): TGTGCCAGCAGCCCCCCTGGGGCCAGGGTACATGGCTACACCTTC.

The chain combines TRBV7-2 with TRBJ2-1; a weak D match, TRBD2 (5 bases). The V end was cut by 5 bases, the J end by 10 bases, with 18 bases between. The CDR3 is made up of 14 amino acids. CDR1 is SGHTA, CDR2 FQGNSA, per germline. CDR3 residues: CASSRRTLDWEQFF. The CDR3 bases are TGTGCCAGCAGCCGAAGAACACTAGATTGGGAGCAGTTCTTC.

With regard to this clone: Within the sample, other DNA sequences also encode this same CDR3. This chain links TRBV4-1 with TRBJ1-5; 8 bases fit TRBD1. The CDR3 is 14 amino acids. Germline CDR1 is MGHRA and CDR2 is YSYEKL. J gave up 6 bases and V 2 bases, and 3 bases lay outside the gene matches. The CDR3 nucleotides read TGCGCCAGCAGCCAACAGGGGGCCGGTCAGCCCCAGCATTTT. It codes for CASSQQGAGQPQHF.

The chain combines TRBV19 with TRBJ2-5; 14 bases are a match to TRBD2. V shed 4 bases and J 5 bases; nucleotides not matched to a gene: 3. Germline values: CDR1 LNHDA, CDR2 SQIVND (reference sequence). CDR3 length: 15 amino acids. The CDR3 loop is CASSSGLAGGETQYF. As DNA, the CDR3 is TGTGCCAGTAGTAGCGGACTAGCGGGGGGTGAGACCCAGTACTTC.

The CDR3 bases are TGTGCCAGTAGTATAGATCTGGGAGGAACCTACAATGAGCAGTTCTTC. Its protein product is CASSIDLGGTYNEQFF. The chain carries TRBV19 and TRBJ2-1, with D possibly being TRBD2 (6 bases). The CDR3 consists of 16 residues. V gave up 0 bases and J gave up 2 bases, with 11 bases separating them. CDR1 LNHDA and CDR2 SQIVND come from the germline V gene (reference sequence).

The chain recombines TRBV5-6 with TRBJ1-6; tentatively, D is TRBD1 (6 bases). The CDR3 covers 14 residues. Trimming shortened V by 3 bases and J by 7 bases, and 11 bases separated the two germline ends. The germline V gene encodes CDR1 SGHDT and CDR2 YYEEEE. CDR3 amino acids: CASSWDKRNSPLHF. Here the CDR3 DNA reads TGTGCCAGCAGCTGGGACAAAAGGAATTCACCCCTCCACTTT.

The chain couples TRBV7-6 to TRBJ2-1; D possibly corresponds to TRBD2 (5 bases). Germline V gene lookup returns CDR1 SGHVS and CDR2 FNYEAQ. This CDR3 spans 15 amino acids. Trimming cost V 5 bases and J 0 bases, with 11 bases left between them. CDR3 loop: CASSRTVGSYNEQFF. The CDR3 DNA reads TGTGCCAGCAGCCGGACTGTGGGCTCCTACAATGAGCAGTTCTTC.

The V call is TRBV28, the J call TRBJ2-4, with D perhaps TRBD1 (6 bases). Germline lookup yields CDR1 MDHEN and CDR2 SYDVKM. Trimming took 0 bases from V and 1 from J, leaving 19 bases between them. CDR3 size: 19 residues. The CDR3, as DNA: TGTGCCAGCAGTTTATGGGGGGCAAGTCTGCCTTCGGCCAAAAACATTCAGTACTTC. Translation: CASSLWGASLPSAKNIQYF.

The sample holds one count of this clone. The V and J genes are TRBV27 and TRBJ2-3; D remains ambiguous. Germline lookup yields CDR1 MNHEY and CDR2 SMNVEV (reference sequence). V was clipped by 6 bases and J by 4 bases, with 11 bases between them. There are 13 residues in the CDR3. The CDR3 region is CASSLKWADTQYF. The CDR3 DNA sequence: TGTGCCAGCAGCCTCAAGTGGGCAGATACGCAGTATTTT.

V is TRBV9 and J is TRBJ1-4, with D possibly TRBD1 on 5 matching bases. The V gene lost 5 bases and the J gene lost 8 bases, with 16 bases spanning the gap. The CDR3 spans 14 residues. Germline V gives CDR1 SGDLS, CDR2 YYNGEE. The CDR3 nucleotides are TGTGCCAGCAGTCCGTTAGGGGACGAGGAAAAACTGTTTTTT. Translated, it gives CASSPLGDEEKLFF. Full variable domain (outside the CDR3, taken from reference TRBV9 and TRBJ1-4): DSGVTQTPKHLITATGQRVTLRCSPRSGDLSVYWYQQSLDQGLQFLIQYYNGEERAKGNILERFSAQQFPDLHSELNLSSLELGDSALYFCASSPLGDEEKLFFGSGTQLSVL.

This chain uses TRBV20-1 with TRBJ1-1; the D is unclear. CDR3 length: 11 residues. Per the germline V gene, CDR1 is DFQATT and CDR2 is SNEGSKA (reference sequence). V lost 2 bases and J lost 8, with 9 bases in between. CDR3 bases: TGCAGTGCTAGAAAACGGAACGAAGCTTTCTTT. It encodes CSARKRNEAFF.

This CDR3 reads CASNKVGFTDTQYF. CDR3 nucleotides: TGTGCCAGCAACAAGGTCGGGTTCACAGATACGCAGTATTTT. The chain employs TRBV7-8 and TRBJ2-3; no firm D call. The germline V and J ends were trimmed by 7 bases and 2 bases, with 13 bases remaining between them. This CDR3 spans 14 amino acids. The V gene's germline CDR1 is SGHVS and CDR2 FQNEAQ.

The genes are TRBV7-2 and TRBJ2-1; 7 bases fit TRBD2. V trimming: 1 base; J trimming: 5 bases; junction bases outside the gene matches: 5. CDR1 is SGHTA, CDR2 FQGNSA, per germline. The CDR3 is 15 amino acids. The CDR3 spells CASSLVAGQNNEQFF. The CDR3 DNA follows: TGTGCCAGCAGCTTAGTAGCGGGCCAAAACAATGAGCAGTTCTTC.

V is TRBV27 and J is TRBJ2-3; 8 nucleotides agree with TRBD2. The germline V gene encodes CDR1 MNHEY and CDR2 SMNVEV (reference sequence). Trimming at V came to 8 bases and at J to 1 base, leaving 8 bases not matched to a gene. The CDR3 consists of 15 residues. CDR3 region: CASSTLAGRTDTQYF. The CDR3 region has the DNA TGTGCCAGCTCTACTCTAGCGGGTCGCACAGATACGCAGTATTTT.

This clone was seen only a few times. The rearrangement uses TRBV6-5 and TRBJ2-7; a weak D match, TRBD1 (5 bases). The CDR3 is 13 residues long. V lost 7 bases and J 1 base, leaving 11 bases between the germline ends. The germline V gene encodes CDR1 MNHEY and CDR2 SVGAGI. Here the CDR3 DNA reads TGTGCCAGCACCCGAAGGGGATCCTACGAGCAGTACTTC. It codes for CASTRRGSYEQYF.

This chain connects TRBV4-1 to TRBJ2-1; 16 bases align to TRBD2. The CDR3 is made up of 17 amino acids. The germline CDR1 and CDR2 sequences are MGHRA and YSYEKL. V was pared by 4 bases and J by 10 bases, with 10 bases of the junction left unmatched. As DNA, the CDR3 is TGCGCCAGCAGCCCAGGAGGGACTAGCGGGGGGGCGGGAGAGCAGTTCTTC. Its protein is CASSPGGTSGGAGEQFF.